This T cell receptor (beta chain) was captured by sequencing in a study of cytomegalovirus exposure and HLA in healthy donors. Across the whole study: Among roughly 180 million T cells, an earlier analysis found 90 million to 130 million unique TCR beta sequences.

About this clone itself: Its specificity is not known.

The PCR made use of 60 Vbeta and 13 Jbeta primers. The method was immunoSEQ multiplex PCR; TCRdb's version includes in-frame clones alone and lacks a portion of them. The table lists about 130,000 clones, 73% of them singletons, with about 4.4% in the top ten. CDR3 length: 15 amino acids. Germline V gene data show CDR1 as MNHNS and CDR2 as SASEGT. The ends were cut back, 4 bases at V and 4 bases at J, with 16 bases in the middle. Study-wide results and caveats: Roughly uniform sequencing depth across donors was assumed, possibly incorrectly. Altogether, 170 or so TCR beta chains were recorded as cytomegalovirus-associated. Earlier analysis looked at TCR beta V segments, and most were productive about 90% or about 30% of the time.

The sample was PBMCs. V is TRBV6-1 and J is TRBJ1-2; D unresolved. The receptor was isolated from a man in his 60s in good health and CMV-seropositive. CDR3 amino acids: CASSAGQANLYGYTF. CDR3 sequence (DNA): TGTGCCAGCAGTGCCGGTCAGGCAAACCTCTATGGCTACACCTTC.